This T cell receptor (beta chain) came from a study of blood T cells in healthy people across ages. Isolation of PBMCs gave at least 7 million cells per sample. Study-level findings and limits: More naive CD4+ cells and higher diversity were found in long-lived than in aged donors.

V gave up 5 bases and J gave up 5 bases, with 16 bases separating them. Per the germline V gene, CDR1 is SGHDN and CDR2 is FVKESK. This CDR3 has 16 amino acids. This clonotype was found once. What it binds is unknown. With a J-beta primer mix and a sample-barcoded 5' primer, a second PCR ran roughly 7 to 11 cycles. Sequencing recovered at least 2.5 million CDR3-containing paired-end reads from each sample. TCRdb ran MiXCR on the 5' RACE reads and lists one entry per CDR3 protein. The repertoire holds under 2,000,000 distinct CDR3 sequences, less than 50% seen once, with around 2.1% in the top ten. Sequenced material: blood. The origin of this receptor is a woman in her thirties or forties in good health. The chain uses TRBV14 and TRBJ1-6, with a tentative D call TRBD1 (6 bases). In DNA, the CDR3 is TGTGCCAGCAGCTCCATTAGGGGACATCATAATTCACCCCTCCACTTT. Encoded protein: CASSSIRGHHNSPLHF.